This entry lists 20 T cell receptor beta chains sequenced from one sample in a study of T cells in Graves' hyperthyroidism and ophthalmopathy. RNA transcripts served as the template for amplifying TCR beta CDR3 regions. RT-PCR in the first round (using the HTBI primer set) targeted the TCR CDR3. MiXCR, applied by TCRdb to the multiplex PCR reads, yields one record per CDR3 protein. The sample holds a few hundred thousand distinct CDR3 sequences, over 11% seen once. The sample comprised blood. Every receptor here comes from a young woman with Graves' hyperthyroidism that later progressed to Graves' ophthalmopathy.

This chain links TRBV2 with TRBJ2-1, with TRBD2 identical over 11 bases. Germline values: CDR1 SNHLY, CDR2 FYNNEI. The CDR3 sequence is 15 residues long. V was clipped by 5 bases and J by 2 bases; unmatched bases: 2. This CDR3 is CASSTTSGTYNEQFF. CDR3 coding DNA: TGTGCCAGCAGTACGACTAGCGGGACCTACAATGAGCAGTTCTTC.

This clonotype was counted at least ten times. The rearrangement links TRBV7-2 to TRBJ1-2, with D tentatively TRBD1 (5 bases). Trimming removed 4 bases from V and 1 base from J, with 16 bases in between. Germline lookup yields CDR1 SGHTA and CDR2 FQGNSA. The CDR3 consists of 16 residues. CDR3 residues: CASSSGPQGLNYGYTF. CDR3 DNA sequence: TGTGCCAGCAGCTCGGGCCCCCAGGGACTTAACTATGGCTACACCTTC.

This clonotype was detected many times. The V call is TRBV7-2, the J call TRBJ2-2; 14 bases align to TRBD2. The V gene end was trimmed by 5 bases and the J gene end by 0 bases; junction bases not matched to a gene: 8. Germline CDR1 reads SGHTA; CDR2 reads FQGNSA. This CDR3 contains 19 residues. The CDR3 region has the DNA TGTGCCAGCAGCCCCGGGACTAGCGGGAGTAAGCCGAACACCGGGGAGCTGTTTTTT. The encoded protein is CASSPGTSGSKPNTGELFF.

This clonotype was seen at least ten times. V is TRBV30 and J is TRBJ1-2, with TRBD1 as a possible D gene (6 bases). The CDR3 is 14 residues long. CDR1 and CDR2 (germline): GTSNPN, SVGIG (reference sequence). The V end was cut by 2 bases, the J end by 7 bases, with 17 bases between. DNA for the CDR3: TGTGCCTGGAGTTTACAGGGTATCTCGCTTGGCTACACCTTC. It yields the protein CAWSLQGISLGYTF.

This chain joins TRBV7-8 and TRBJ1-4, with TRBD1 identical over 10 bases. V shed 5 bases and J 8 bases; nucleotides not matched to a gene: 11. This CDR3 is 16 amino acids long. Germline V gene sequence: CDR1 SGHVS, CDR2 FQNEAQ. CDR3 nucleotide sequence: TGTGCCAGCAGCCCCGCGCCCGGGACAGGGGACGAAAAACTGTTTTTT. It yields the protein CASSPAPGTGDEKLFF. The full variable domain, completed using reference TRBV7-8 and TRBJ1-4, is GAGVSQSPRYKVAKRGQDVALRCDPISGHVSLFWYQQALGQGPEFLTYFQNEAQLDKSGLPSDRFFAERPEGSVSTLKIQRTQQEDSAVYLCASSPAPGTGDEKLFFGSGTQLSVL.

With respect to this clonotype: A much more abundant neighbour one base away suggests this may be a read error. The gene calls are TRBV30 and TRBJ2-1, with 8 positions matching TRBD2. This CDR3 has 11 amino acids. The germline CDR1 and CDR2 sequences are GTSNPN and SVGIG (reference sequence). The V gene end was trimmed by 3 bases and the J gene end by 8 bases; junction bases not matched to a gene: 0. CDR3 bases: TGTGCCTGGAGAGCGGGGGATGAGCAGTTCTTC. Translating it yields CAWRAGDEQFF.

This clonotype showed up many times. Here the CDR3 DNA reads TGTGCCAGCAGTTCCTACGGCGGGAGTCCCTCACAAGATACGCAGTATTTT. This gives the protein CASSSYGGSPSQDTQYF. The chain combines TRBV12-3 or TRBV12-4 with TRBJ2-3, with TRBD2 matching over 7 bases. This CDR3 spans 17 amino acids. With V trimmed by 4 bases and J by 5 bases, 15 bases remained unmatched.

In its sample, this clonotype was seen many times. The CDR3 loop reads CASSTGLRETQYF. CDR3 in DNA: TGTGCCAGCAGCACGGGACTAAGAGAGACCCAGTACTTC. V and J are TRBV12-3 or TRBV12-4 and TRBJ2-5; 7 bases are shared with TRBD2. V lost 6 bases, J lost 4 bases, and 5 bases stayed unmatched. CDR3 length: 13 residues.

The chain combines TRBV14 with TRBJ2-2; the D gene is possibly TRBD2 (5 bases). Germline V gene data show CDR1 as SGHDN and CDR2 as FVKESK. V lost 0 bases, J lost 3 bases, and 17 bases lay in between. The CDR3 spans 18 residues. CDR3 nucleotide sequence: TGTGCCAGCAGCCAAGATGTGTGGACTTTTCGGGACACCGGGGAGCTGTTTTTT. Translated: CASSQDVWTFRDTGELFF.

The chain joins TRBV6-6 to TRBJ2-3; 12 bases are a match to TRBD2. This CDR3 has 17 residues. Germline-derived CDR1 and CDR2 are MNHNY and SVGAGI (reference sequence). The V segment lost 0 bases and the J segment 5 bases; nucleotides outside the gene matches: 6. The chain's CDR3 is CASSYSAGLAGIDTQYF. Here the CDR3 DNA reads TGTGCCAGCAGTTACTCCGCCGGACTAGCGGGAATAGATACGCAGTATTTT.

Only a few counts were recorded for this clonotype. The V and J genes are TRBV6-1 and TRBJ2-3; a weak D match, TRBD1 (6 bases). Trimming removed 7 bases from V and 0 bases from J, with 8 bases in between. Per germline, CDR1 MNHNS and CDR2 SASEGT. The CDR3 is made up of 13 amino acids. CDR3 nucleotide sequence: TGTGCCAGCAAGGACAGAAGCACAGATACGCAGTATTTT. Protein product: CASKDRSTDTQYF.

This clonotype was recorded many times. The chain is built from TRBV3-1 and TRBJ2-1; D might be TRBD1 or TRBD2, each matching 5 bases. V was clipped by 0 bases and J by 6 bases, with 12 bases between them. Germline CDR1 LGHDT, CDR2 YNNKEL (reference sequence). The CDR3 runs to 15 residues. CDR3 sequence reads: CASSQDGASLNEQFF. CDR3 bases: TGTGCCAGCAGCCAAGATGGGGCTAGCCTCAATGAGCAGTTCTTC.

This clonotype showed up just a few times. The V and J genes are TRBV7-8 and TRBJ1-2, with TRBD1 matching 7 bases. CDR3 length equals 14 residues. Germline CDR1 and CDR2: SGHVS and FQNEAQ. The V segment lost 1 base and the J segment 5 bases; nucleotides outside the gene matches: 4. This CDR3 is CASSLGGQVYGYTF. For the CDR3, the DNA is TGTGCCAGCAGCTTAGGAGGACAGGTGTATGGCTACACCTTC.

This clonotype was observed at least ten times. CDR3 sequence: CASGGKAPSTEAFF. In DNA form, the CDR3 reads TGTGCCAGCGGAGGGAAGGCTCCCTCCACTGAAGCTTTCTTT. The V call is TRBV3-1, the J call TRBJ1-1, with D hard to call. Per germline, CDR1 LGHDT and CDR2 YNNKEL (reference sequence). Trimming removed 8 bases at V and 4 bases at J, with 17 bases between. CDR3 length equals 14 residues.

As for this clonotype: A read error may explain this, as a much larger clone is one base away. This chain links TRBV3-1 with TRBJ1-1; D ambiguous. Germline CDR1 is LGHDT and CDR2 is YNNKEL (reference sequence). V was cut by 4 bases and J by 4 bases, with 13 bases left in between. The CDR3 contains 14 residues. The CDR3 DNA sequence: TGTGCCAGCAGCCGACTTGGCCTGGGCACTGAAGCTTTCTTT. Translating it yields CASSRLGLGTEAFF.

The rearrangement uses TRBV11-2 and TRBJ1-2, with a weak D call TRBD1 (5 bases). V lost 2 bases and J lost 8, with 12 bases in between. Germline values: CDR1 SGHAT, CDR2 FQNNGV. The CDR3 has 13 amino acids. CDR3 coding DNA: TGTGCCAGCAGCTTATACCGGGACGAAGGCTACACCTTC. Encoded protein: CASSLYRDEGYTF.

This chain's CDR3 is CASCLRGGSNQPQHF. The CDR3 DNA reads as TGTGCCAGCTGCCTGAGGGGAGGCAGCAATCAGCCCCAGCATTTT. This chain links TRBV5-6 with TRBJ1-5; perhaps TRBD1 as D (5 bases). The CDR3 extends over 15 amino acids. Trimming took off 7 bases at V and 1 base at J, with 15 bases between the two ends. Looked up from germline, CDR1 is SGHDT and CDR2 is YYEEEE.

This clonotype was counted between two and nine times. CDR3 coding DNA: TGTGCCTGGAGTTGGACTAGCGGGAGGGCCGTAAGTATATACGAGCAGTACTTC. It is translated as CAWSWTSGRAVSIYEQYF. V gene TRBV30 combines with J gene TRBJ2-7; TRBD2 agrees at 15 bases. The CDR3 is 18 residues long. Per germline, CDR1 GTSNPN and CDR2 SVGIG (reference sequence). The junction had 12 bases not matched to a gene; V was cut back by 2 bases and J by 4 bases.

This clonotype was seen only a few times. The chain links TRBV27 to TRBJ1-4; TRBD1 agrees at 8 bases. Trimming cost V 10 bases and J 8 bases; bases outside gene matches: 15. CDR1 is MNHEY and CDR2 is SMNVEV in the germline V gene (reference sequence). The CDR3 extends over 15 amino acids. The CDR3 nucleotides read TGTGCCACCGGACAGGGAGGGGGAGGAAGCGAAAAACTGTTTTTT. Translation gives CATGQGGGGSEKLFF.

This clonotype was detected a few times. The CDR3 DNA sequence: TGCAGTGCTACCCTGGGCCTCCCGACGGGTACGCAGTATTTT. Residues: CSATLGLPTGTQYF. J is TRBJ2-3 and V is TRBV20-1; D call uncertain. This CDR3 contains 14 residues. CDR1 is DFQATT, CDR2 SNEGSKA, per germline (reference sequence). Trimming removed 4 bases at V and 8 bases at J, with 19 bases between.